The subject of this entry is one T cell receptor (beta chain). As yet, its antigen is unknown. The junction does not match germline at one end; this may be a read error. 60 Vbeta and 13 Jbeta primers were used in PCR. Profiling relied on immunoSEQ multiplex PCR, and the TCRdb table lists in-frame clones only, not all of them. The sample consists of approximately 130,000 clones, about 70% of them appearing once. The sample belongs to a study of cytomegalovirus exposure and HLA in healthy donors. The CDR3 contains 12 residues. The germline V gene encodes CDR1 MNHNY and CDR2 SVGAGI (reference sequence). General observations from the study: As a later analysis revealed, most CMV-associated TCR beta chains appeared HLA-restricted.

The sample comprised PBMCs. This TCR came from an older woman in good health and CMV-seropositive. The chain links TRBV6-6 to TRBJ1-1; 8 nucleotides match TRBD1. CDR3 protein: CAGRLGQGEAFF. CDR3 nucleotides: TGTGCCGGCAGGCTTGGACAGGGTGAAGCTTTCTTT.